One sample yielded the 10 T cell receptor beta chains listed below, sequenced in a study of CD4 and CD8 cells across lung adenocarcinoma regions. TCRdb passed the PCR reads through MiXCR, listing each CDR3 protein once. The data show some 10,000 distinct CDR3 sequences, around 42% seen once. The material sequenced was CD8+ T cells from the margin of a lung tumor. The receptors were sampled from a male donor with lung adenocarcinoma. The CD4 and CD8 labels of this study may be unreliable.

The DNA for the CDR3 is TGCGCCAGCAGCGGGCAGAGCACAGATACGCAGTATTTT. Residues: CASSGQSTDTQYF. The chain is built from TRBV5-1 and TRBJ2-3, with D uncertain. The V end was cut by 4 bases, the J end by 0 bases, with 6 bases between. The germline CDR1 and CDR2 sequences are SGHRS and YFSETQ. CDR3 length equals 13 residues.

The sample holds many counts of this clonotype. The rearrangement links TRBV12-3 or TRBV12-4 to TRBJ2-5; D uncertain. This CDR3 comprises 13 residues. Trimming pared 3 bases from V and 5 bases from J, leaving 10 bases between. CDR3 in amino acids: CASSFGFGETQYF. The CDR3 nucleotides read TGTGCCAGCAGTTTCGGATTTGGGGAGACCCAGTACTTC.

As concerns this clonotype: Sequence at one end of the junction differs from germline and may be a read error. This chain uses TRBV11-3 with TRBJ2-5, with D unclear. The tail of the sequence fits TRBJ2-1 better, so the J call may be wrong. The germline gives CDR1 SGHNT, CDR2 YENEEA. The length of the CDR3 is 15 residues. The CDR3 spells CASSLEAVTNNKQFF. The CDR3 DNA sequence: TGTGCCAGCAGCTTAGAGGCAGTGACCAACAATAAGCAGTTCTTC.

The CDR3 DNA reads TGTGCCAGCAGCCCGGATCAATATGGAAACACCATATATTTT. Residues: CASSPDQYGNTIYF. This sequence joins TRBV6-1 and TRBJ1-3; no clear D gene. The CDR3 has 14 amino acids. The V gene's germline CDR1 is MNHNS and CDR2 SASEGT. V gave up 6 bases and J gave up 3 bases, with 12 bases separating them.

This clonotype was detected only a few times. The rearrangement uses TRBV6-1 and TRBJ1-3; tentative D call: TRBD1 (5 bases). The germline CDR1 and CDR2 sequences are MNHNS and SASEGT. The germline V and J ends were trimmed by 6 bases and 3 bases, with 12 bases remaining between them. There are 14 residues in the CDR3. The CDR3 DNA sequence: TGTGCCAGCAGACAGGACCCCCTTGGAAACACCATATATTTT. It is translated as CASRQDPLGNTIYF.

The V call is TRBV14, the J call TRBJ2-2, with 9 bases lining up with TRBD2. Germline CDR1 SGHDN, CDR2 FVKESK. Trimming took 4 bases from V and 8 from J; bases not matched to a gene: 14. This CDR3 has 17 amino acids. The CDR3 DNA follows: TGTGCCAGCAGCCTTCACATAGCGGGAGAGAGCACAGGGGAGCTGTTTTTT. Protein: CASSLHIAGESTGELFF.

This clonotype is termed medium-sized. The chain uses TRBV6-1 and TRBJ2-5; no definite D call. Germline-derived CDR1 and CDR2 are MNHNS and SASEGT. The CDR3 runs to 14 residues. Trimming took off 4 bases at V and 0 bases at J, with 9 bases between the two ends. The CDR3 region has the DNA TGTGCCAGCAGTGGGCAGTGGAACCAAGAGACCCAGTACTTC. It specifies CASSGQWNQETQYF.

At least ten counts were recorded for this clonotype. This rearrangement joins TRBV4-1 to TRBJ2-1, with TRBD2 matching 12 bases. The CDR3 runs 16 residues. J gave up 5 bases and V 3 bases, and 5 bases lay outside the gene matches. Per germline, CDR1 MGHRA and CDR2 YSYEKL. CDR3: CASSQTSGGTNNEQFF. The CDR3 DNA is TGCGCCAGCAGCCAGACTAGCGGGGGAACCAACAATGAGCAGTTCTTC.

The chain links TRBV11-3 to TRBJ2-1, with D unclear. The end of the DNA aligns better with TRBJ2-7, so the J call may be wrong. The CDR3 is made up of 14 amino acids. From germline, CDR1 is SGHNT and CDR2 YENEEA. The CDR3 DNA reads TGTGCCAGCAGCTTAGGCGAGGTCCACTACGAGCAGTACTTC. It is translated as CASSLGEVHYEQYF.

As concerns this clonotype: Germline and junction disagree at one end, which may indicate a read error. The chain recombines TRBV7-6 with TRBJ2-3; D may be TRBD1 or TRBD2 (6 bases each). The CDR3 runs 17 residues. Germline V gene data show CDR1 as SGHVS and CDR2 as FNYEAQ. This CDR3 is CASCSAVGGRNGETQYF. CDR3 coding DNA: TGTGCCAGCTGCTCGGCGGTGGGGGGCCGGAACGGGGAGACCCAGTATTTC.